The rows below give T cell receptor beta chains drawn from one sample of a study of blood T cell repertoires in COVID-19. Sequenced by immunoSEQ multiplex PCR; TCRdb stores in-frame clones only, minus some. The sample consists of about 94,000 clones, approximately 80% of them appearing once. Sequencing input: peripheral blood. The receptors here all came from a human donor in a cohort sampled during active COVID-19. CDR3s include the opening cysteine and the closing phenylalanine or tryptophan. The D gene is left open where the match is weak. The listing skips clone size in some rows; elsewhere it reads once, few, many or a size class.

D: NA; V: TRBV5-1; J: TRBJ2-3; size: NA; CDR3: CASSPGADTQYF; DNA: TGCGCCAGCAGCCCCGGTGCAGATACGCAGTATTTT
D: NA; V: TRBV7-9; J: TRBJ2-3; size: NA; CDR3: CASSHAGDTQYF; DNA: TGTGCCAGCAGCCATGCAGGAGATACGCAGTATTTT
D: TRBD1; V: TRBV28; J: TRBJ2-7; size: NA; CDR3: CASSLGTAFYF; DNA: TGTGCCAGCAGTTTAGGGACAGCCTTCTACTTC
D: NA; V: TRBV10-2; J: TRBJ1-2; size: NA; CDR3: CASDPRGGNGYTF; DNA: TGCGCCAGCGATCCACGGGGGGGGAATGGCTACACCTTC
D: TRBD1; V: TRBV30; J: TRBJ2-5; size: NA; CDR3: CAWSVLGGRETQYF; DNA: TGTGCCTGGAGTGTACTAGGGGGCCGGGAGACCCAGTACTTC
D: TRBD2; V: TRBV2; J: TRBJ2-1; size: once; CDR3: CASTNGGLAGYNEQFF; DNA: TGTGCCAGCACCAATGGGGGACTAGCGGGATACAATGAGCAGTTCTTC
D: NA; V: TRBV10-3; J: TRBJ2-7; size: NA; CDR3: CAISESTGHEQYF; DNA: TGTGCCATCAGTGAGTCGACAGGTCATGAGCAGTACTTC
D: TRBD1; V: TRBV28; J: TRBJ1-2; size: few; CDR3: CASSTRAGQLYGYTF; DNA: TGTGCCAGCAGCACCCGCGCGGGACAGCTCTATGGCTACACCTTC
D: NA; V: TRBV4-2; J: TRBJ2-7; size: few; CDR3: CASSQTRDISYEQYF; DNA: TGTGCCAGCAGCCAAACCCGGGACATCTCCTACGAGCAGTACTTC
D: TRBD2; V: TRBV5-1; J: TRBJ2-1; size: NA; CDR3: CASKREGYNEQFF; DNA: TGCGCCAGCAAGCGGGAGGGATACAATGAGCAGTTCTTC
D: TRBD1; V: TRBV3-1/TRBV3-2; J: TRBJ1-4; size: NA; CDR3: CASKGQGEEKLFF; DNA: TGTGCCAGCAAAGGACAGGGAGAAGAAAAACTGTTTTTT
D: NA; V: TRBV15; J: TRBJ1-1; size: few; CDR3: CATSRDRAAEAFF; DNA: TGTGCCACCAGCAGAGACAGGGCCGCTGAAGCTTTCTTT
D: NA; V: TRBV11-2; J: TRBJ2-7; size: few; CDR3: CASSSREGPYEQYF; DNA: TGTGCCAGCAGCTCAAGAGAGGGCCCGTACGAGCAGTACTTC
D: TRBD2; V: TRBV18; J: TRBJ2-7; size: NA; CDR3: CASSLNGLAGVDEQYF; DNA: TGTGCCAGCTCACTCAACGGACTAGCGGGAGTGGACGAGCAGTACTTC
D: TRBD2; V: TRBV6-5; J: TRBJ2-7; size: NA; CDR3: CASTPGLGDLKQYF; DNA: TGTGCCAGCACCCCGGGACTAGGGGACCTCAAGCAGTACTTC
D: NA; V: TRBV10-1; J: TRBJ2-7; size: NA; CDR3: CASSEGLATSYEQYF; DNA: TGCGCCAGCAGTGAGGGGCTAGCGACCTCCTACGAGCAGTACTTC
D: NA; V: TRBV10-3; J: TRBJ2-7; size: NA; CDR3: CAIRLGVGDYEQYF; DNA: TGTGCCATCAGACTCGGGGTTGGTGACTACGAGCAGTACTTC
D: NA; V: TRBV19; J: TRBJ2-4; size: NA; CDR3: CASSIRDIQNIQYF; DNA: TGTGCCAGTAGTATTCGGGACATCCAAAACATTCAGTACTTC
D: NA; V: TRBV24-1; J: TRBJ1-1; size: NA; CDR3: CATRREANTEAFF; DNA: TGTGCCACGCGACGGGAGGCGAACACTGAAGCTTTCTTT
D: TRBD2; V: TRBV28; J: TRBJ2-7; size: NA; CDR3: CASRAGTRGFGEQYF; DNA: TGTGCCAGCAGGGCCGGGACTAGAGGTTTCGGTGAGCAGTACTTC
D: NA; V: TRBV5-1; J: TRBJ2-7; size: NA; CDR3: CASSPVPGSYEQYF; DNA: TGCGCCAGCAGCCCAGTACCGGGATCCTACGAGCAGTACTTC
D: NA; V: TRBV7-9; J: TRBJ1-1; size: few; CDR3: CASSLGLRENTEAFF; DNA: TGTGCCAGCAGCTTAGGCCTCAGGGAGAACACTGAAGCTTTCTTT
D: NA; V: TRBV19; J: TRBJ2-7; size: NA; CDR3: CASSTRGGGGRREQYF; DNA: TGTGCCAGTAGTACGAGGGGAGGAGGTGGTCGACGCGAGCAGTACTTC
D: NA; V: TRBV3-1/TRBV3-2; J: TRBJ1-4; size: few; CDR3: CASSQDRDGEKLFF; DNA: TGTGCCAGCAGCCAAGACAGGGATGGTGAAAAACTGTTTTTT
D: TRBD2; V: TRBV2; J: TRBJ2-7; size: NA; CDR3: CASSEGLAGEYEQYF; DNA: TGTGCCAGCAGTGAAGGACTAGCGGGAGAGTACGAGCAGTACTTC
D: NA; V: TRBV7-2; J: TRBJ1-5; size: NA; CDR3: CASSLETANQPQHF; DNA: TGTGCCAGCAGCTTAGAGACAGCAAATCAGCCCCAGCATTTT
D: TRBD1; V: TRBV7-2; J: TRBJ2-7; size: NA; CDR3: CASSPRTGVAEQYF; DNA: TGTGCCAGCAGCCCCCGGACAGGGGTTGCCGAGCAGTACTTC
D: TRBD2; V: TRBV3-1/TRBV3-2; J: TRBJ2-5; size: NA; CDR3: CASSPLAGGGLETQYF; DNA: TGTGCCAGCAGCCCCCTTGCGGGGGGAGGGCTGGAGACCCAGTACTTC
D: TRBD2; V: TRBV6-5; J: TRBJ2-1; size: once; CDR3: CASSYGAGRGYNEQFF; DNA: TGTGCCAGCAGTTACGGAGCGGGGCGAGGTTACAATGAGCAGTTCTTC
D: NA; V: TRBV5-1; J: TRBJ2-5; size: NA; CDR3: CASSLGAGSETQYF; DNA: TGCGCCAGCAGCTTGGGGGCAGGGTCAGAGACCCAGTACTTC
D: NA; V: TRBV2; J: TRBJ1-2; size: NA; CDR3: CASREARGGYYGYTF; DNA: TGTGCCAGCAGAGAAGCGCGGGGGGGGTACTATGGCTACACCTTC
D: NA; V: TRBV3-1/TRBV3-2; J: TRBJ2-7; size: NA; CDR3: CASSQGPYEQYF; DNA: TGTGCCAGCAGCCAAGGGCCCTACGAGCAGTACTTC
D: TRBD1; V: TRBV6-5; J: TRBJ1-3; size: NA; CDR3: CASSWGDRPGGNTIYF; DNA: TGTGCCAGCAGTTGGGGGGACAGGCCGGGAGGAAACACCATATATTTT
D: NA; V: TRBV6-6; J: TRBJ2-6; size: few; CDR3: CASSRERGGANVLTF; DNA: TGTGCCAGCAGCCGGGAACGGGGAGGGGCCAACGTCCTGACTTTC
D: TRBD1; V: TRBV5-1; J: TRBJ2-7; size: few; CDR3: CASSPVTGQTYEQYF; DNA: TGCGCCAGCAGCCCCGTGACAGGGCAAACCTACGAGCAGTACTTC
D: TRBD1; V: TRBV19; J: TRBJ1-1; size: NA; CDR3: CASSARTGGYTEAFF; DNA: TGTGCCAGTAGTGCCAGGACAGGTGGGTACACTGAAGCTTTCTTT
D: TRBD1; V: TRBV27; J: TRBJ1-2; size: NA; CDR3: CASSGQDYGYTF; DNA: TGTGCCAGCAGCGGACAGGACTATGGCTACACCTTC
D: NA; V: TRBV29-1; J: TRBJ1-1; size: once; CDR3: CSAMNTEAFF; DNA: TGCAGCGCCATGAACACTGAAGCTTTCTTT
D: TRBD1; V: TRBV29-1; J: TRBJ2-3; size: NA; CDR3: CSVVGGGGQGPTDTQYF; DNA: TGCAGCGTTGTAGGGGGAGGGGGACAGGGGCCTACAGATACGCAGTATTTT
D: NA; V: TRBV6-5; J: TRBJ2-1; size: NA; CDR3: CASSIYPDSNGQFF; DNA: TGTGCCAGCAGTATCTATCCAGACTCCAACGGGCAGTTCTTC
D: TRBD2; V: TRBV28; J: TRBJ2-7; size: few; CDR3: CASSSGSTSPEQYF; DNA: TGTGCCAGCAGTTCGGGTTCGACTAGCCCAGAGCAGTACTTC
D: TRBD2; V: TRBV5-6; J: TRBJ2-1; size: NA; CDR3: CASGPGAGVGNEQFF; DNA: TGTGCCAGCGGCCCAGGAGCGGGAGTAGGCAATGAGCAGTTCTTC
D: NA; V: TRBV12-3/TRBV12-4; J: TRBJ2-5; size: NA; CDR3: CASSFSSPETQYF; DNA: TGTGCCAGCAGTTTCTCCTCCCCTGAGACCCAGTACTTC
D: NA; V: TRBV21-1; J: TRBJ1-1; size: NA; CDR3: CASSKARGLTEAFF; DNA: TGTGCCAGCAGCAAAGCTCGGGGTTTAACTGAAGCTTTCTTT
D: NA; V: TRBV6-6; J: TRBJ2-1; size: few; CDR3: CASSYSTSEQFF; DNA: TGTGCCAGCAGTTACTCGACTAGTGAGCAGTTCTTC
D: NA; V: TRBV5-3; J: TRBJ1-6; size: NA; CDR3: CARSLNGALDSPLHF; DNA: TGTGCCAGAAGCTTAAATGGAGCTTTGGATTCACCCCTCCACTTT
D: NA; V: TRBV27; J: TRBJ1-2; size: NA; CDR3: CASSLFGGGSGYTF; DNA: TGTGCCAGCAGTTTATTTGGGGGGGGATCCGGCTACACCTTC
D: NA; V: TRBV28; J: TRBJ1-5; size: NA; CDR3: CASSLISRSNQPQHF; DNA: TGTGCCAGCAGTTTAATAAGCCGTAGCAATCAGCCCCAGCATTTT
D: TRBD2; V: TRBV5-1; J: TRBJ2-7; size: NA; CDR3: CASSAVASGRGEQYF; DNA: TGCGCCAGCAGCGCGGTGGCTAGCGGGAGGGGCGAGCAGTACTTC
D: NA; V: TRBV7-2; J: TRBJ1-1; size: few; CDR3: CASSLRIGWRTEAFF; DNA: TGTGCCAGCAGCTTAAGAATAGGGTGGAGGACTGAAGCTTTCTTT
D: TRBD1; V: TRBV5-1; J: TRBJ2-7; size: NA; CDR3: CASSSNRGPRYEQYF; DNA: TGCGCCAGCAGTTCGAACAGGGGGCCCCGCTACGAGCAGTACTTC
D: NA; V: TRBV25-1; J: TRBJ1-4; size: NA; CDR3: CASSEGNRRVFF; DNA: TGTGCCAGCAGTGAAGGAAATCGACGGGTGTTTTTT
D: TRBD1; V: TRBV28; J: TRBJ1-4; size: NA; CDR3: CASRKGGTGEKLFF; DNA: TGTGCCAGCCGAAAAGGAGGGACAGGGGAAAAACTGTTTTTT
D: NA; V: TRBV5-6; J: TRBJ1-5; size: NA; CDR3: CASSRDMQPQHF; DNA: TGTGCCAGCAGCCGTGACATGCAGCCCCAGCATTTT
D: TRBD2; V: TRBV7-9; J: TRBJ2-1; size: NA; CDR3: CASRGTSGSYNEQFF; DNA: TGTGCCAGCAGAGGTACTAGCGGCTCCTACAATGAGCAGTTCTTC